The 21 T cell receptor beta chains below come from one sample, sequenced in a study of blood T cell repertoires in COVID-19. Profiling relied on immunoSEQ multiplex PCR, and the TCRdb table lists in-frame clones only, not all of them. The sample holds 150,000 to 200,000 clones, around 95% seen once. Sequencing input: peripheral blood. The receptors were sampled from a man in his thirties or forties with COVID-19, enrolled during active disease.

The chain joins TRBV6-1 to TRBJ1-4; TRBD1 might be the D (6 bases). This CDR3 comprises 17 residues. The V gene lost 3 bases and the J gene lost 0 bases, with 14 bases spanning the gap. Germline V gene data show CDR1 as MNHNS and CDR2 as SASEGT. The CDR3 reads CASSDPIQGATNEKLFF. Here the CDR3 DNA reads TGTGCCAGCAGTGATCCAATACAGGGCGCAACTAATGAAAAACTGTTTTTT.

The chain uses TRBV7-7 and TRBJ2-1, with D possibly TRBD1 on 6 matching bases. CDR1 is SSHAT, CDR2 FNYEAQ, per germline (reference sequence). V was cut by 5 bases and J by 0 bases, with 20 bases left in between. The CDR3 loop spans 18 amino acids. The CDR3 protein is CASSVGTLTPTSYNEQFF. The CDR3 region has the DNA TGTGCCAGCAGCGTCGGGACACTCACCCCGACCTCCTACAATGAGCAGTTCTTC.

The chain links TRBV25-1 to TRBJ2-1, with TRBD1 identical over 9 bases. Trimming removed 2 bases from V and 6 bases from J; junction bases left unmatched: 8. From germline, CDR1 is MGHDK and CDR2 SYGVNS. The CDR3 covers 16 residues. This chain's CDR3 is CASSEQWGQGVNEQFF. The CDR3 nucleotides are TGTGCCAGCAGTGAACAGTGGGGACAGGGTGTCAATGAGCAGTTCTTC.

V and J are TRBV5-1 and TRBJ1-4; 7 bases fit TRBD1. The CDR3 spans 16 residues. Germline V gene sequence: CDR1 SGHRS, CDR2 YFSETQ. The V gene end was trimmed by 1 base and the J gene end by 3 bases; junction bases not matched to a gene: 6. The CDR3 sequence: CASSLLVGQANEKLFF. The CDR3 DNA reads TGCGCCAGCAGCTTGTTGGTCGGACAGGCTAATGAAAAACTGTTTTTT.

The chain employs TRBV29-1 and TRBJ2-7; D is perhaps TRBD2 (5 bases). Germline V gene data show CDR1 as SQVTM and CDR2 as ANQGSEA. V lost 7 bases, J lost 0 bases, and 13 bases lay in between. This CDR3 region has 13 residues. The CDR3 sequence: CSADDEGSYEQYF. The CDR3 DNA reads TGCAGCGCGGATGACGAGGGCTCCTACGAGCAGTACTTC.

The J gene is TRBJ1-4, the V gene TRBV5-1, with 8 bases aligning to TRBD1. From germline, CDR1 is SGHRS and CDR2 YFSETQ. V was clipped by 3 bases and J by 0 bases; unmatched bases: 4. This CDR3 comprises 16 residues. CDR3 DNA sequence: TGCGCCAGCAGCTCTGGACAGGGCTCAACTAATGAAAAACTGTTTTTT. It specifies CASSSGQGSTNEKLFF.

The rearrangement links TRBV30 to TRBJ1-3, with TRBD1 matching 7 bases. CDR1 and CDR2 from the germline V gene are GTSNPN and SVGIG (reference sequence). The CDR3 is made up of 14 amino acids. V trimming: 0 bases; J trimming: 8 bases; junction bases outside the gene matches: 7. The CDR3 sequence is CAWSVQGRGHTIYF. DNA of the CDR3: TGTGCCTGGAGTGTACAGGGTAGGGGGCACACCATATATTTT.

The chain employs TRBV9 and TRBJ1-1; D remains ambiguous. Germline CDR1 reads SGDLS; CDR2 reads YYNGEE. V lost 2 bases and J lost 3, with 8 bases in between. The CDR3 runs 13 residues. The chain's CDR3 is CASSVHTYTEAFF. In DNA, the CDR3 is TGTGCCAGCAGCGTTCACACCTACACTGAAGCTTTCTTT.

The genes are TRBV3-1 (or the pseudogene TRBV3-2) and TRBJ2-7; D remains unclear. CDR3 length: 13 residues. Trimming removed 4 bases at V and 2 bases at J, with 9 bases between. Germline V gives CDR1 LGHDT, CDR2 YNNKEL (reference sequence). CDR3 loop: CASSPAQPYEQYF. The CDR3 nucleotides are TGTGCCAGCAGCCCCGCACAACCCTACGAGCAGTACTTC.

The J gene is TRBJ2-6, the V gene TRBV19; D not certain. CDR3 length: 16 amino acids. Germline lookup yields CDR1 LNHDA and CDR2 SQIVND (reference sequence). Trimming removed 2 bases from V and 1 base from J, with 9 bases in between. The CDR3 nucleotides are TGTGCCAGTAGTATACGCGCAGGATCTGGGGCCAACGTCCTGACTTTC. Its translation: CASSIRAGSGANVLTF.

This clone has just one count. The V and J genes are TRBV7-9 and TRBJ1-5, with TRBD1 matching over 7 bases. Germline assignment: CDR1 SEHNR and CDR2 FQNEAQ (reference sequence). CDR3 length: 14 amino acids. J gave up 4 bases and V 5 bases, and 5 bases lay outside the gene matches. CDR3 sequence: CASSPGTENQPQHF. CDR3 DNA: TGTGCCAGCAGCCCCGGGACAGAGAATCAGCCCCAGCATTTT.

The chain employs TRBV5-4 and TRBJ1-3; weak D call: TRBD1 (5 bases). The V end lost 2 bases, the J end lost 0 bases, and 12 bases lay between the germline ends. The germline gives CDR1 SGHNT, CDR2 YYREEE (reference sequence). The CDR3 has 16 residues. The CDR3 reads CASSLGHSTSGNTIYF. The CDR3 coding sequence is TGTGCCAGCAGCTTAGGACACTCTACCTCTGGAAACACCATATATTTT.

This clone turned up a few times. This chain links TRBV27 with TRBJ1-5; D possibly corresponds to TRBD1 (5 bases). Trimming stripped 5 bases from V and 2 bases from J, with 10 bases between. From germline, CDR1 is MNHEY and CDR2 SMNVEV (reference sequence). The CDR3 is 14 residues long. The CDR3 sequence: CASSRGLGNQPQHF. CDR3 nucleotide sequence: TGTGCCAGCAGTCGGGGACTTGGCAATCAGCCCCAGCATTTT.

This chain joins TRBV21-1 and TRBJ2-7; the DNA was not used to check the table's D call, TRBD1. TRBV21-1 is labeled a pseudogene. The CDR3 has 14 amino acids. CDR3 sequence (DNA): TGTGCCAGCAAGGGGGACACCACCTCCTACGAGCAGTACTTC. This sequence encodes CASKGDTTSYEQYF.

The gene calls are TRBV6-5 and TRBJ2-5; D is perhaps TRBD2 (5 bases). V gave up 5 bases and J gave up 2 bases, with 12 bases separating them. CDR3 length: 14 amino acids. Germline V CDR1 and CDR2: MNHEY, SVGAGI. The CDR3 DNA follows: TGTGCCAGCAGTCGTAATAGCGTTCAAGAGACCCAGTACTTC. Translated: CASSRNSVQETQYF.

The chain employs TRBV5-1 and TRBJ2-7; TRBD1 aligns across 7 bases. CDR3 length: 14 amino acids. Germline CDR1 and CDR2: SGHRS and YFSETQ. The junction had 5 bases not matched to a gene; V was cut back by 4 bases and J by 1 base. CDR3 sequence reads: CASSTLDRSYEQYF. CDR3 DNA: TGCGCCAGCAGCACACTGGACAGGTCCTACGAGCAGTACTTC.

The V call is TRBV6-8, the J call TRBJ1-6; D not resolved. V lost 6 bases and J 7 bases, leaving 10 bases between the germline ends. CDR3 length: 13 residues. Germline lookup yields CDR1 MNHGY and CDR2 SAAAGT. CDR3 sequence (DNA): TGTGCCAGCAGCCCCGACGGGAATTCACCCCTCCACTTT. Amino acid sequence: CASSPDGNSPLHF.

The V gene is TRBV4-2, the J gene TRBJ1-4; TRBD1 aligns across 12 bases. The length of the CDR3 is 19 residues. The V gene's germline CDR1 is LGHNA and CDR2 YNFKEQ. V lost 1 base, J lost 0 bases, and 6 bases stayed unmatched. This chain's CDR3 is CASSQGRDRGLATNEKLFF. The DNA of the CDR3 is TGTGCCAGCAGCCAAGGCCGGGACAGGGGGCTTGCAACTAATGAAAAACTGTTTTTT.

This chain joins TRBV6-5 and TRBJ2-1, with D maybe TRBD2 (5 bases). CDR1 and CDR2 from the germline V gene are MNHEY and SVGAGI. There are 14 residues in the CDR3. Trimming took 5 bases from V and 2 from J, leaving 10 bases between them. CDR3 sequence: CASSPAGAYNEQFF. The CDR3 coding sequence is TGTGCCAGCAGTCCGGCGGGCGCCTACAATGAGCAGTTCTTC.

The chain recombines TRBV9 with TRBJ1-6, with 7 bases that match TRBD1. The V gene's germline CDR1 is SGDLS and CDR2 YYNGEE. The CDR3 covers 16 residues. Trimming at V came to 3 bases and at J to 8 bases, leaving 11 bases not matched to a gene. The CDR3 sequence: CASSGKNRGGDSPLHF. As DNA, the CDR3 is TGTGCCAGCAGCGGCAAAAACAGGGGTGGGGATTCACCCCTCCACTTT.

This clone was counted once. V and J are TRBV9 and TRBJ1-2, with D maybe TRBD1 (5 bases). Trimming removed 0 bases at V and 2 bases at J, with 8 bases between. From germline, CDR1 is SGDLS and CDR2 YYNGEE. The CDR3 length is 14 residues. The CDR3 region has the DNA TGTGCCAGCAGCGTAGCCGGGGGAAACTATGGCTACACCTTC. Residues: CASSVAGGNYGYTF.